What follows are 17 T cell receptor beta chains derived from one specimen sequenced in a study of neurological immune-mediated disorders (dated by TCRdb to the late 2010s). In the paper's terms, the time point label means: longitudinal time-point 2. The library was generated by 5' RACE. Sequencing instrument: Illumina HiSeq 2500. In-frame beta chains were kept once TCRdb had trimmed the public reads at Q25 with fastp and called clones with MiXCR. For every CDR3 protein sequence, its rows merge into one entry that carries the most common genes and DNA. Present in this sample are 65,000 to 85,000 distinct CDR3 sequences, 5% to 6.5% of which were seen just once. The ten most abundant clones make up roughly 7.3% of the sample. The sample comprised PBMCs. The receptors come from an older woman with multiple sclerosis.

This clonotype was recorded many times. The rearrangement links TRBV5-1 to TRBJ2-2, with 9 bases matching TRBD1. Germline loops: CDR1 SGHRS, CDR2 YFSETQ. Unmatched junction bases numbered 10, after V lost 3 bases and J lost 1 base. This CDR3 contains 18 residues. CDR3 in amino acids: CASSSRTGATKNTGELFF. CDR3 nucleotides: TGCGCCAGCAGCTCCCGGACAGGGGCTACTAAGAACACCGGGGAGCTGTTTTTT. Full variable domain (remainder filled in from reference TRBV5-1 and TRBJ2-2): KAGVTQTPRYLIKTRGQQVTLSCSPISGHRSVSWYQQTPGQGLQFLFEYFSETQRNKGNFPGRFSGRQFSNSRSEMNVSTLELGDSALYLCASSSRTGATKNTGELFFGEGSRLTVL.

This clonotype was picked up many times. This chain connects TRBV7-8 to TRBJ2-1, with TRBD2 matching 10 bases. This CDR3 spans 16 amino acids. V gave up 4 bases and J gave up 3 bases; unmatched junction bases: 6. Germline CDR1 is SGHVS and CDR2 is FQNEAQ. CDR3 DNA sequence: TGTGCCAGCAGCTCAGGACTAGCGGATGTCTACAATGAGCAGTTCTTC. This translates into CASSSGLADVYNEQFF.

This clonotype was picked up many times. The rearrangement joins TRBV30 to TRBJ2-2; D is perhaps TRBD1 or TRBD2 (5 bases each). Germline V lookup: CDR1 GTSNPN, CDR2 SVGIG (reference sequence). V lost 3 bases and J lost 5, with 16 bases in between. CDR3 length: 15 amino acids. The CDR3: CAWRLRGVGTGELFF. In nucleotides, the CDR3 is TGTGCCTGGAGGCTTAGAGGGGTTGGTACCGGGGAGCTGTTTTTT.

This clonotype appeared a few times. This chain uses TRBV12-3 or TRBV12-4 with TRBJ2-5; 9 bases line up with TRBD2. This CDR3 contains 16 residues. Unmatched junction bases numbered 7, after V lost 5 bases and J lost 0 bases. The CDR3: CASSGERGAYQETQYF. CDR3 DNA: TGTGCCAGCAGTGGAGAGCGGGGGGCATACCAAGAGACCCAGTACTTC.

This clonotype was seen ten or more times. The chain joins TRBV6-5 to TRBJ2-7; either TRBD1 or TRBD2 may fit D (5 bases each). Trimming took off 10 bases at V and 4 bases at J, with 11 bases between the two ends. From germline, CDR1 is MNHEY and CDR2 SVGAGI. The CDR3 runs to 11 residues. CDR3 bases: TGTGCCACCAAATGGGGGTACGAGCAGTACTTC. It specifies CATKWGYEQYF.

The rearrangement joins TRBV12-5 to TRBJ2-3; weak D call: TRBD1 (6 bases). This CDR3 spans 14 amino acids. Germline values: CDR1 LGHNT, CDR2 FRNRAP. V shed 1 base and J shed 1 base, with 6 bases lying between them. CDR3 in amino acids: CASGLGGRTDTQYF. CDR3 nucleotide sequence: TGTGCTAGTGGTTTGGGGGGGCGCACAGATACGCAGTATTTT.

This clonotype appeared many times. This sequence joins TRBV5-1 and TRBJ1-1, with D unclear. The germline V gene has CDR1 SGHRS and CDR2 YFSETQ. V shed 2 bases and J shed 1 base, with 6 bases lying between them. This CDR3 region has 13 residues. This CDR3 is CASSFRTNTEAFF. CDR3 coding DNA: TGCGCCAGCAGCTTCAGGACGAACACTGAAGCTTTCTTT.

This clonotype has a count of ten or more. The chain carries TRBV27 and TRBJ1-6; TRBD1 is a possible D gene (6 bases). The germline V and J ends were trimmed by 6 bases and 9 bases, with 12 bases remaining between them. Per the germline V gene, CDR1 is MNHEY and CDR2 is SMNVEV (reference sequence). The CDR3 has 13 amino acids. This chain's CDR3 is CASRADRFSPLHF. The CDR3 nucleotides read TGTGCCAGCAGAGCCGACAGGTTTTCACCCCTCCACTTT.

This clonotype has ten or more counts. J is TRBJ2-1 and V is TRBV12-3 or TRBV12-4; 8 bases are a match to TRBD2. The J segment lost 5 bases and the V segment lost 3 bases, leaving 6 bases of the junction unmatched. The CDR3 is 15 amino acids. The DNA of the CDR3 is TGTGCCAGCAGTTTTCGGGGGGGACCTAACAATGAGCAGTTCTTC. Protein product: CASSFRGGPNNEQFF.

This clonotype showed up many times. The chain has TRBV4-1 and TRBJ1-2; D uncertain. The CDR3 consists of 15 residues. Germline CDR1 and CDR2: MGHRA and YSYEKL. V lost 0 bases and J lost 4, with 12 bases in between. The CDR3 region has the DNA TGCGCCAGCAGCCAAGATCCGGCGGGGATCTATGGCTACACCTTC. Translating gives CASSQDPAGIYGYTF.

Many counts were recorded for this clonotype. The chain has TRBV5-1 and TRBJ1-5; 9 nucleotides agree with TRBD1. Germline CDR1 SGHRS, CDR2 YFSETQ. The CDR3 runs to 15 residues. V lost 2 bases, J lost 3 bases, and 3 bases stayed unmatched. DNA of the CDR3: TGCGCCAGCAGCTTAACAGGGGGCTTCAATCAGCCCCAGCATTTT. Protein: CASSLTGGFNQPQHF.

In its sample, this clonotype was seen many times. This chain connects TRBV7-8 to TRBJ1-6, with D unclear. CDR1 and CDR2 (germline): SGHVS, FQNEAQ. V was clipped by 1 base and J by 8 bases, with 6 bases between them. This CDR3 comprises 13 residues. The chain's CDR3 is CASSLVRDSPLHF. The DNA of the CDR3 is TGTGCCAGCAGCTTAGTAAGGGATTCACCCCTCCACTTT.

This clonotype appeared many times. The chain combines TRBV6-5 with TRBJ2-2; 7 bases match TRBD1. The CDR3 is 18 amino acids. J was trimmed by 5 bases and V by 5 bases; bases with no gene match: 17. Germline-derived CDR1 and CDR2 are MNHEY and SVGAGI. The DNA for the CDR3 is TGTGCCAGCAGTGGTCTGGGGACAGCCAAGCGAGGTACCGGGGAGCTGTTTTTT. Residues: CASSGLGTAKRGTGELFF.

This clonotype has at least ten counts. The chain recombines TRBV5-1 with TRBJ2-2; the D gene is possibly TRBD1 (6 bases). The CDR3 sequence is 15 residues long. Germline V gene sequence: CDR1 SGHRS, CDR2 YFSETQ. V lost 4 bases to trimming and J lost 3 bases, with 13 bases between them. CDR3 in DNA: TGCGCCAGCAGCGAGACAGGAATTGACACCGGGGAGCTGTTTTTT. Its translation is CASSETGIDTGELFF.

This clonotype was seen many times. This chain uses TRBV7-2 with TRBJ1-2, with 8 bases that match TRBD1. Germline V gene lookup returns CDR1 SGHTA and CDR2 FQGNSA. V gave up 4 bases and J gave up 4 bases; unmatched junction bases: 11. CDR3 length: 16 residues. The CDR3, as DNA: TGTGCCAGCAGCTCTACACGGACAGGGAACGCCTATGGCTACACCTTC. Translating gives CASSSTRTGNAYGYTF.

This clonotype was counted ten times or more. The chain carries TRBV7-7 and TRBJ2-2, with D tentatively TRBD1 (5 bases). Trimming removed 3 bases at V and 2 bases at J, with 7 bases between. Germline lookup yields CDR1 SSHAT and CDR2 FNYEAQ (reference sequence). The CDR3 extends over 14 amino acids. CDR3 sequence reads: CASSFRTNTGELFF. The CDR3, as DNA: TGTGCCAGCAGCTTTAGGACAAACACCGGGGAGCTGTTTTTT.

This clonotype was counted ten times or more. The CDR3 spells CASSNRGSGPQETQYF. The CDR3 DNA sequence: TGCGCCAGCAGCAACCGTGGGTCAGGCCCCCAAGAGACCCAGTACTTC. The chain carries TRBV5-1 and TRBJ2-5; D uncertain. Germline V gene data show CDR1 as SGHRS and CDR2 as YFSETQ. Deletions cut 4 bases from V and 1 base from J, with 17 bases between. The CDR3 totals 16 residues.